This passage covers 20 T cell receptor beta chains from one sample sequenced in a study of T cells in Graves' hyperthyroidism and ophthalmopathy (dated by TCRdb to between 2018 and 2020). Libraries were prepared through multiplex PCR. Reads for this sample came from an Illumina HiSeq 2000. Amplification of TCR beta CDR3 regions was carried out from RNA transcripts. A first-round RT-PCR of the TCR CDR3 used the HTBI primer set with the Qiagen OneStep RT-PCR kit. TCRdb handled the public reads itself, with Q25 trimming in fastp and clone calling in MiXCR, and kept productive beta chains. Merged by CDR3 protein, the rows form single entries marked with the most common genes and DNA. The sample data list around 300,000 distinct CDR3 sequences, and 11% to 15% of these were observed just once. 20% to 25% of the sample comes from the top ten. Sequenced sample: blood. The receptors stem from a woman in her 30s with Graves' hyperthyroidism.

This clonotype was observed a few times. This chain links TRBV19 with TRBJ1-5; a weak D match, TRBD1 (6 bases). V was clipped by 7 bases and J by 5 bases, with 9 bases between them. Germline CDR1 reads LNHDA; CDR2 reads SQIVND (reference sequence). The CDR3 is made up of 12 amino acids. CDR3 amino acids: CASTGQDQPQHF. CDR3 DNA sequence: TGTGCCAGTACGGGACAAGATCAGCCCCAGCATTTT.

This clonotype was picked up many times. The chain is built from TRBV27 and TRBJ2-7, with a weak D call TRBD1 (5 bases). Germline CDR1 MNHEY, CDR2 SMNVEV (reference sequence). The CDR3 runs 14 residues. V was pared by 8 bases and J by 3 bases, with 17 bases between. As DNA, the CDR3 is TGTGCCAGCGGCCGGCAGGGCGGTAACTACGAGCAGTACTTC. Its protein is CASGRQGGNYEQYF.

With regard to this clonotype: Given the absence of the conserved phenylalanine or tryptophan at the CDR3 end, a read error is likely. The gene calls are TRBV11-1 and TRBJ2-2; no clear D. V lost 3 bases to trimming and J lost 1 base, with 12 bases between them. Per the germline V gene, CDR1 is SGHAT and CDR2 is FQDESV (reference sequence). CDR3 size: 16 residues. The CDR3 DNA follows: TGTGCCAGCAGCTTTGGTGGGATCGAGAACACCGGGGAGCTGTTTTGT. This encodes CASSFGGIENTGELFC.

This clonotype has more than one count but fewer than ten. The V call is TRBV11-2, the J call TRBJ2-7; no definite D call. Germline V gene data show CDR1 as SGHAT and CDR2 as FQNNGV. CDR3 size: 14 residues. V lost 4 bases, J lost 2 bases, and 12 bases lay in between. Here the CDR3 reads CASSSYQATYEQYF. CDR3 sequence (DNA): TGTGCCAGCAGCTCCTACCAAGCCACCTACGAGCAGTACTTC.

This clonotype appeared many times. The CDR3 spells CASSYQNGQAEQFF. CDR3 in DNA: TGTGCCAGCAGTTACCAGAACGGGCAAGCTGAGCAGTTCTTC. This sequence joins TRBV6-2 or TRBV6-3 and TRBJ2-1; D not resolved. Trimming removed 2 bases from V and 9 bases from J, with 14 bases in between. CDR1 and CDR2 from the germline V gene are MNHEY and SVGEGT. The CDR3 is 14 amino acids.

This chain uses TRBV6-2 or TRBV6-3 with TRBJ2-1; 9 nucleotides align to TRBD2. V dropped 6 bases and J dropped 3; count of bases not matched to a gene: 9. Germline CDR1 MNHEY, CDR2 SVGEGT. The CDR3 loop spans 16 amino acids. CDR3 nucleotide sequence: TGTGCCAGCAGCCCACACTCTAGCGGGGACTACAATGAGCAGTTCTTC. Translated, it gives CASSPHSSGDYNEQFF.

This clonotype has more than one count but fewer than ten. The chain couples TRBV15 to TRBJ1-4, with 10 bases identical to TRBD1. The V segment lost 1 base and the J segment 4 bases; nucleotides outside the gene matches: 0. Looked up from germline, CDR1 is LNHNV and CDR2 is YYDKDF (reference sequence). There are 15 residues in the CDR3. CDR3 protein: CATSRGDRGNEKLFF. CDR3 coding DNA: TGTGCCACCAGCAGAGGGGACAGGGGTAATGAAAAACTGTTTTTT. The entire variable domain, with the rest obtained from reference TRBV15 and TRBJ1-4, is as follows: DAMVIQNPRYQVTQFGKPVTLSCSQTLNHNVMYWYQQKSSQAPKLLFHYYDKDFNNEADTPDNFQSRRPNTSFCFLDIRSPGLGDTAMYLCATSRGDRGNEKLFFGSGTQLSVL.

This clonotype was counted at least ten times. The chain links TRBV7-8 to TRBJ2-5; 11 bases match TRBD1. J gave up 5 bases and V 0 bases, and 5 bases lay outside the gene matches. Germline V CDR1 and CDR2: SGHVS, FQNEAQ. This CDR3 contains 16 residues. The CDR3 reads CASSLARTGGSETQYF. CDR3 DNA: TGTGCCAGCAGCTTAGCTCGGACAGGGGGCTCGGAGACCCAGTACTTC.

Many counts were recorded for this clonotype. The V and J genes are TRBV19 and TRBJ1-5; D call uncertain. The CDR3 spans 16 residues. Germline lookup yields CDR1 LNHDA and CDR2 SQIVND (reference sequence). Trimming removed 8 bases at V and 0 bases at J, with 17 bases between. The DNA for the CDR3 is TGTGCCAGTGGACCGCCGACCCTATATAGCAATCAGCCCCAGCATTTT. It is translated as CASGPPTLYSNQPQHF.

This clonotype was found many times. J is TRBJ2-7 and V is TRBV15, with 13 bases identical to TRBD2. V lost 2 bases and J lost 2; bases outside the gene matches: 3. This CDR3 has 16 residues. CDR1 LNHNV and CDR2 YYDKDF come from the germline V gene (reference sequence). The CDR3 loop reads CATSRKGLAGAYEQYF. In DNA form, the CDR3 reads TGTGCCACCAGCAGAAAAGGACTAGCGGGAGCCTACGAGCAGTACTTC.

The V and J genes are TRBV27 and TRBJ2-3; tentatively, D is TRBD1 (5 bases). The ends were cut back, 7 bases at V and 6 bases at J, with 17 bases in the middle. CDR1 and CDR2 from the germline V gene are MNHEY and SMNVEV (reference sequence). The CDR3 totals 14 residues. The CDR3 loop reads CASTPPGFADTQYF. The CDR3, as DNA: TGTGCCAGCACTCCTCCAGGGTTCGCTGATACGCAGTATTTT.

This clonotype was counted between two and nine times. The chain carries TRBV5-4 and TRBJ2-5; no definite D call. There are 15 residues in the CDR3. V lost 4 bases to trimming and J lost 5 bases, with 18 bases between them. CDR1 is SGHNT, CDR2 YYREEE, per germline (reference sequence). CDR3 sequence reads: CASSPRGRFGETQYF. CDR3 DNA sequence: TGTGCCAGCAGCCCTAGAGGAAGGTTTGGGGAGACCCAGTACTTC.

This clonotype was detected many times. The chain has TRBV2 and TRBJ2-1, with D unresolved. This CDR3 has 13 amino acids. Trimming left V 5 bases short and J 5 bases short, with 10 bases between. Germline V gene lookup returns CDR1 SNHLY and CDR2 FYNNEI. The chain's CDR3 is CASSLQGNNEQFF. The CDR3 DNA is TGTGCCAGCAGTTTACAAGGAAACAATGAGCAGTTCTTC.

Many counts were recorded for this clonotype. The J gene is TRBJ2-7, the V gene TRBV11-2; D remains ambiguous. Germline loops: CDR1 SGHAT, CDR2 FQNNGV. The CDR3 covers 12 residues. The germline V and J ends were trimmed by 2 bases and 3 bases, with 5 bases remaining between them. The CDR3 DNA reads TGTGCCAGCAGCTTATCAAACTACGAGCAGTACTTC. Amino acid sequence: CASSLSNYEQYF.

This clonotype has a count of ten or more. V is TRBV19 and J is TRBJ2-2; 12 nucleotides line up with TRBD2. Losses at the gene ends were 6 bases for V and 8 bases for J; bases not matched to a gene: 16. CDR1 is LNHDA, CDR2 SQIVND, per germline (reference sequence). This CDR3 is 18 amino acids long. CDR3 protein: CASSPELAGGPLTGELFF. The CDR3 DNA reads TGTGCCAGTAGCCCCGAGCTAGCGGGAGGGCCGTTAACGGGGGAGCTGTTTTTT.

This clonotype occurred a few times. The chain employs TRBV5-4 and TRBJ2-2, with no clear D. This CDR3 region has 13 residues. The ends were cut back, 2 bases at V and 5 bases at J, with 7 bases in the middle. The V gene's germline CDR1 is SGHNT and CDR2 YYREEE (reference sequence). CDR3 sequence reads: CASSFGGTGELFF. As DNA, the CDR3 is TGTGCCAGCAGCTTCGGTGGGACCGGGGAGCTGTTTTTT.

This clonotype was observed many times. V is TRBV2 and J is TRBJ2-7; possible D gene TRBD1, 6 bases. CDR3 length: 14 amino acids. CDR1 is SNHLY and CDR2 is FYNNEI in the germline V gene. Trimming removed 6 bases from V and 0 bases from J, with 12 bases in between. The CDR3, as DNA: TGTGCCAGCAGAAAAGGGGGTACCTCCTACGAGCAGTACTTC. This translates into CASRKGGTSYEQYF.

The rearrangement links TRBV3-1 to TRBJ2-7; 9 bases match TRBD1. With V trimmed by 4 bases and J by 6 bases, 13 bases remained unmatched. This CDR3 has 16 residues. Germline-derived CDR1 and CDR2 are LGHDT and YNNKEL (reference sequence). CDR3 nucleotide sequence: TGTGCCAGCAGCCCAGGGGGGGACAGGGCTTCAAGCGAGCAGTACTTC. It specifies CASSPGGDRASSEQYF.

This clonotype was found many times. The V call is TRBV19, the J call TRBJ2-5; a possible D gene is TRBD1 (6 bases). Germline-derived CDR1 and CDR2 are LNHDA and SQIVND (reference sequence). This CDR3 is 14 amino acids long. V was shortened by 3 bases and J by 4 bases, with 12 bases between the two germline ends. The DNA for the CDR3 is TGTGCCAGTAGTATTTTGGGGGCGCGAGAGACCCAGTACTTC. Protein: CASSILGARETQYF.

V gene TRBV6-1 combines with J gene TRBJ2-7; D is perhaps TRBD2 (5 bases). Germline-derived CDR1 and CDR2 are MNHNS and SASEGT. Trimming took off 10 bases at V and 2 bases at J, with 9 bases between the two ends. The CDR3 consists of 11 residues. Here the CDR3 DNA reads TGTGCCACCGGGATAGCCTACGAGCAGTACTTC. Translation gives CATGIAYEQYF.